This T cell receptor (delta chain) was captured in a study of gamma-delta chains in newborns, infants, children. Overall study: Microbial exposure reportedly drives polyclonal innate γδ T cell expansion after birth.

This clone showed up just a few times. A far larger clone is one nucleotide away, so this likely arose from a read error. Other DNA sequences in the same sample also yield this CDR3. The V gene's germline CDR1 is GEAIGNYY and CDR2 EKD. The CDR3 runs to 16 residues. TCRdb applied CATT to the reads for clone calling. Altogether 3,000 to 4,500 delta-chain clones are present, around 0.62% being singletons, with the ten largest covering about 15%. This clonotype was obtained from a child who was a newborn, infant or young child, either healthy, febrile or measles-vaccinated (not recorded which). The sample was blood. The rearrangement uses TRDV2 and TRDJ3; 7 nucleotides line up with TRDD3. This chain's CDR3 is CACDWGSSWDTRQMFF. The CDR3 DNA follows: TGTGCCTGTGACTGGGGGAGCTCCTGGGACACCCGACAGATGTTCTTC.